Following are 10 T cell receptor beta chains from one sample sequenced in a study of T-cell reconstitution after alpha-beta-depleted transplantation in children. It was with unique molecular identifiers that the TCRbeta library was prepared. TCRdb analysed the PCR reads with MiXCR anew, one entry per CDR3 protein. The top ten clones hold 43% of a sample with approximately 220,000 distinct CDR3 sequences, about 15% of them seen once. The sample consisted of PBMCs, mostly from graft donor cells, taken 360 days after TCRalphabeta/CD19-depleted stem cell transplant. These receptors all come from a male patient under 10 years old who had a stem cell transplant for acute lymphoblastic leukemia, so the T cells may come from the graft donor.

CDR3 bases: TGCGCCAGCACCCTCGAGAGGGACTACGAGCAGTACTTC. It codes for CASTLERDYEQYF. The chain has TRBV5-1 and TRBJ2-7; maybe TRBD2 (5 bases). Looked up from germline, CDR1 is SGHRS and CDR2 is YFSETQ. This CDR3 is built from 13 residues. The V gene lost 6 bases and the J gene lost 3 bases, with 13 bases spanning the gap.

The V call is TRBV5-5, the J call TRBJ1-4; D perhaps matches TRBD1 (5 bases). The CDR3 spans 15 residues. The V gene lost 1 base and the J gene lost 7 bases, with 14 bases spanning the gap. Germline V gives CDR1 SGHKS, CDR2 YYEKEE (reference sequence). CDR3 in DNA: TGTGCCAGCAGCTTGATGGGGCAGGCAGGTGAAAAACTGTTTTTT. Amino acids: CASSLMGQAGEKLFF.

V usage is TRBV27 and J usage is TRBJ2-7; D ambiguous. This CDR3 is 13 amino acids long. CDR1 MNHEY and CDR2 SMNVEV come from the germline V gene (reference sequence). The V and J ends lost 4 bases and 2 bases respectively, with 9 bases between them. Written as DNA, the CDR3 is TGTGCCAGCAGTTCGACACCTACCTACGAGCAGTACTTC. Residues: CASSSTPTYEQYF.

This clonotype was seen a few times. The chain recombines TRBV3-1 with TRBJ1-5, with D possibly TRBD1 on 5 matching bases. The length of the CDR3 is 15 residues. The germline CDR1 and CDR2 sequences are LGHDT and YNNKEL (reference sequence). V was cut by 0 bases and J by 1 base, with 7 bases left in between. Here the CDR3 DNA reads TGTGCCAGCAGCCAAGACGGGGGAAGCAATCAGCCCCAGCATTTT. It yields the protein CASSQDGGSNQPQHF.

This clonotype was seen a handful of times. CDR3 amino acids: CASSPLLARDNEQFF. For the CDR3, the DNA is TGTGCCAGCTCACCACTCCTAGCGCGGGACAATGAGCAGTTCTTC. V is TRBV18 and J is TRBJ2-1; TRBD2 is a possible D gene (6 bases). The V gene lost 1 base and the J gene lost 5 bases, with 12 bases spanning the gap. In germline, CDR1 is KGHSH, CDR2 LQKENI. The CDR3 runs to 15 residues.

The chain uses TRBV12-3 or TRBV12-4 and TRBJ2-3; TRBD2 matches at 9 bases. This CDR3 region has 18 residues. The V and J ends lost 7 bases and 5 bases, in that order; junction bases with no gene match: 19. The DNA for the CDR3 is TGTGCCAGCAACAAACCCCCAGGAGCGGGGGGCGAGAAAGATACGCAGTATTTT. The encoded protein is CASNKPPGAGGEKDTQYF.

The chain carries TRBV5-6 and TRBJ1-2; weak D call: TRBD1 (6 bases). Trimming took 4 bases from V and 6 from J, leaving 13 bases between them. CDR3 size: 13 residues. Germline CDR1 reads SGHDT; CDR2 reads YYEEEE. DNA of the CDR3: TGTGCCAGCAGCAGACAGGATTCGGATGGCTACACCTTC. This codes for CASSRQDSDGYTF.

There are many counts of this clonotype. The chain carries TRBV7-9 and TRBJ2-7, with 7 bases fitting TRBD1. Germline V gives CDR1 SEHNR, CDR2 FQNEAQ (reference sequence). This CDR3 has 14 residues. J lost 0 bases, V lost 5 bases, and 4 bases had no gene match. In DNA, the CDR3 is TGTGCCAGCAGCGCCGGGACAGCCTCCTACGAGCAGTACTTC. As protein: CASSAGTASYEQYF.

The chain is built from TRBV10-3 and TRBJ2-3; 13 positions match TRBD2. Germline V gene lookup returns CDR1 ENHRY and CDR2 SYGVKD. The V gene end was trimmed by 4 bases and the J gene end by 2 bases; junction bases not matched to a gene: 12. The CDR3 loop spans 19 amino acids. CDR3 nucleotide sequence: TGTGCCATCAGTGGCCCTCCACTAGCGGGGGGGACGATCACAGATACGCAGTATTTT. This codes for CAISGPPLAGGTITDTQYF.

The gene calls are TRBV18 and TRBJ1-1, with D uncertain. CDR1 and CDR2 (germline): KGHSH, LQKENI. The CDR3 length is 18 residues. Trimming shortened V by 2 bases and J by 1 base, and 20 bases separated the two germline ends. The chain's CDR3 is CASSPNAQIGLSNTEAFF. The CDR3 DNA reads as TGTGCCAGCTCACCAAATGCTCAAATCGGACTTTCGAACACTGAAGCTTTCTTT.